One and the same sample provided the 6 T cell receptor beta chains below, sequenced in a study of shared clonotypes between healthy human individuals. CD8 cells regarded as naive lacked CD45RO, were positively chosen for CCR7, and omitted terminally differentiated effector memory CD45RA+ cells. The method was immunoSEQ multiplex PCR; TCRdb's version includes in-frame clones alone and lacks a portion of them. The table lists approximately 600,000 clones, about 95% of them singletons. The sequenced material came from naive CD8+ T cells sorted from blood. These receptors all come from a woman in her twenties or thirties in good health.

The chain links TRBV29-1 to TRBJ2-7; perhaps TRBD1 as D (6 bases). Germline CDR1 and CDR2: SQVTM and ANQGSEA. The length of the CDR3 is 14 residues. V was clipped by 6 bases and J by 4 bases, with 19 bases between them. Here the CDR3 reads CSVMGPTTGYEQYF. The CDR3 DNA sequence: TGCAGCGTGATGGGACCGACAACAGGGTACGAGCAGTACTTC.

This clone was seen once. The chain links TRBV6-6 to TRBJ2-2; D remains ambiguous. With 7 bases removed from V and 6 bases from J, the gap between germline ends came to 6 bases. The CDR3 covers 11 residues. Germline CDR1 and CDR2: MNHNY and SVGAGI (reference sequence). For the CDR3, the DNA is TGTGCCAGCAACTCAGCCGGGGAGCTGTTTTTT. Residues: CASNSAGELFF.

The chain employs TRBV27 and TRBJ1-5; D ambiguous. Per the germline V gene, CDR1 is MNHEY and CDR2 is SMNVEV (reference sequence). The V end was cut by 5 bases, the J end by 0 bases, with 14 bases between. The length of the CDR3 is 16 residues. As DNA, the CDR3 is TGTGCCAGCAGTCCCCGGGGTCTCTATAGCAATCAGCCCCAGCATTTT. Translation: CASSPRGLYSNQPQHF.

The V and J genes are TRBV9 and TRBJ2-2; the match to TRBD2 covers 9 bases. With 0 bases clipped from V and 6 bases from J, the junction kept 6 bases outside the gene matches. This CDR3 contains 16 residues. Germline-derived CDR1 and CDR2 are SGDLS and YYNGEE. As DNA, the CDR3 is TGTGCCAGCAGCGTAGTTAGCGGGAGTAGTCCCGGGGAGCTGTTTTTT. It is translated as CASSVVSGSSPGELFF.

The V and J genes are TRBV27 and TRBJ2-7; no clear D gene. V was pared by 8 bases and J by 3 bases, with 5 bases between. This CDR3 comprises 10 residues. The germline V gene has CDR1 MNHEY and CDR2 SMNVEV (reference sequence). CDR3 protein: CASRFYEQYF. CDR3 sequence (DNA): TGTGCCAGCCGCTTCTACGAGCAGTACTTC.

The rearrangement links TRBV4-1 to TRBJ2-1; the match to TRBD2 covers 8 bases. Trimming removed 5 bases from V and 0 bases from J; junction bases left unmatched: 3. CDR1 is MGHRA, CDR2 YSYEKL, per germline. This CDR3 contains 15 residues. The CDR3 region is CASSSGTSSYNEQFF. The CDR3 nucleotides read TGCGCCAGCAGCAGCGGGACTAGCTCCTACAATGAGCAGTTCTTC.